These 27 T cell receptor beta chains were all obtained from the same sample, sequenced in a study of blood T cells in healthy people across ages. Combining a sample-barcoded 5' primer with a J-beta primer mix, a second PCR ran for 7 to 11 cycles. TCRdb re-called the 5' RACE reads through MiXCR, storing one row per CDR3 protein. The sample carries over 1,500,000 distinct CDR3 sequences, approximately 39% recorded once. Sequenced material: blood. The source of these receptors is a human donor in good health.

The chain combines TRBV7-8 with TRBJ2-1; D is undetermined. The ends were cut back, 4 bases at V and 2 bases at J, with 6 bases in the middle. The length of the CDR3 is 13 residues. Germline CDR1 and CDR2: SGHVS and FQNEAQ. CDR3 protein: CASSYRTYNEQFF. The CDR3 DNA reads TGTGCCAGCAGCTACCGGACCTACAATGAGCAGTTCTTC.

Concerning this clonotype: The final CDR3 position lacks the conserved phenylalanine or tryptophan, pointing to a likely read error. The rearrangement uses TRBV29-1 and TRBJ2-5, with 8 bases that match TRBD1. V was clipped by 3 bases and J by 1 base; unmatched bases: 10. The CDR3 has 16 amino acids. The V gene's germline CDR1 is SQVTM and CDR2 ANQGSEA. The CDR3 DNA sequence: TGCAGCGTTGAGACTTTAAGAGACAGGGGCCAAGAGACCCAGTACATC. It codes for CSVETLRDRGQETQYI.

CDR3 bases: TGTGCCAGCAGACCGGGACACACAAGCACAGATACGCAGTATTTT. It is translated as CASRPGHTSTDTQYF. J is TRBJ2-3 and V is TRBV6-5; maybe TRBD1 (6 bases). The ends were cut back, 6 bases at V and 0 bases at J, with 13 bases in the middle. Per the germline V gene, CDR1 is MNHEY and CDR2 is SVGAGI. The CDR3 extends over 15 amino acids.

The J gene is TRBJ2-1, the V gene TRBV29-1, with D perhaps matching TRBD2 (6 bases). The CDR3 consists of 14 residues. The germline V gene encodes CDR1 SQVTM and CDR2 ANQGSEA. Between the trimmed V and J ends, which lost 3 bases and 2 bases, there was a span of 11 bases. CDR3 coding DNA: TGCAGCGTTGAGGGCGGGGAGGCCTACAATGAGCAGTTCTTC. Its protein is CSVEGGEAYNEQFF.

The rearrangement uses TRBV28 and TRBJ2-1, with D tentatively TRBD1 (6 bases). Germline V gene sequence: CDR1 MDHEN, CDR2 SYDVKM. Trimming stripped 6 bases from V and 8 bases from J, with 20 bases between. The CDR3 consists of 15 residues. For the CDR3, the DNA is TGTGCCAGCAGCCCAGGGGCGGGTGTGTGGGATGAGCAGTTCTTC. Its translation is CASSPGAGVWDEQFF. Looking up the rest from reference TRBV28 and TRBJ2-1 gives the full variable domain: DVKVTQSSRYLVKRTGEKVFLECVQDMDHENMFWYRQDPGLGLRLIYFSYDVKMKEKGDIPEGYSVSREKKERFSLILESASTNQTSMYLCASSPGAGVWDEQFFGPGTRLTVL.

This clonotype was counted between two and nine times. The chain combines TRBV5-1 with TRBJ2-1; D possibly matches TRBD1 or TRBD2 (5 bases each). CDR1 and CDR2 from the germline V gene are SGHRS and YFSETQ. V lost 5 bases and J lost 6, with 12 bases in between. This CDR3 has 13 amino acids. CDR3 DNA: TGCGCCAGCAGAGCGAGGGGAGTCAATGAGCAGTTCTTC. The encoded protein is CASRARGVNEQFF.

The chain uses TRBV15 and TRBJ1-2; D ambiguous. The V gene lost 0 bases and the J gene lost 5 bases, with 10 bases spanning the gap. The CDR3 is made up of 14 amino acids. Germline V CDR1 and CDR2: LNHNV, YYDKDF (reference sequence). This CDR3 reads CATSRDRTLYGYTF. CDR3 DNA: TGTGCCACCAGCAGAGATCGGACGTTGTATGGCTACACCTTC.

The gene calls are TRBV7-9 and TRBJ1-4, with D perhaps TRBD1 (6 bases). V was shortened by 6 bases and J by 3 bases, with 14 bases between the two germline ends. This CDR3 is 15 amino acids long. From germline, CDR1 is SEHNR and CDR2 FQNEAQ (reference sequence). This CDR3 is CASRTGQPPNEKLFF. The CDR3 DNA sequence: TGTGCCAGCAGAACAGGACAGCCTCCTAATGAAAAACTGTTTTTT.

The sample holds a few counts of this clonotype. The rearrangement links TRBV11-1 to TRBJ2-3; 9 bases are shared with TRBD2. The CDR3 covers 16 residues. V dropped 6 bases and J dropped 0; count of bases not matched to a gene: 7. CDR1 and CDR2 (germline): SGHAT, FQDESV (reference sequence). CDR3 bases: TGTGCCAGCAGTGTTTTAGCGGGGGCTAGCACAGATACGCAGTATTTT. Translation: CASSVLAGASTDTQYF.

This clonotype was detected only a few times. This chain connects TRBV9 to TRBJ2-7; 8 positions match TRBD2. The CDR3 loop spans 15 amino acids. J gave up 4 bases and V 4 bases, and 10 bases lay outside the gene matches. CDR1 is SGDLS, CDR2 YYNGEE, per germline. The CDR3 here is CASSPLGPSGYEQYF. CDR3 nucleotides: TGTGCCAGCAGCCCACTTGGGCCTAGCGGGTACGAGCAGTACTTC.

This rearrangement joins TRBV7-2 to TRBJ2-2; 7 bases match TRBD1. The germline V gene has CDR1 SGHTA and CDR2 FQGNSA. Trimming removed 5 bases from V and 5 bases from J; junction bases left unmatched: 14. The CDR3 loop spans 17 amino acids. CDR3 residues: CASSTRHGTEKTGELFF. For the CDR3, the DNA is TGTGCCAGCAGCACCAGACACGGGACAGAGAAGACCGGGGAGCTGTTTTTT.

This clonotype was detected a few times. This chain joins TRBV4-1 and TRBJ2-7; D might be TRBD1 (8 bases). CDR3 size: 16 residues. With 5 bases removed from V and 0 bases from J, the gap between germline ends came to 17 bases. Germline CDR1 is MGHRA and CDR2 is YSYEKL. The CDR3 DNA is TGCGCCAGCAGCGCGAGCGGGACAGGCCACTCCTACGAGCAGTACTTC. Amino acids: CASSASGTGHSYEQYF.

The chain couples TRBV5-5 to TRBJ2-5, with no clear D. This CDR3 has 13 amino acids. The V gene lost 9 bases and the J gene lost 5 bases, with 17 bases spanning the gap. CDR1 is SGHKS and CDR2 is YYEKEE in the germline V gene (reference sequence). The CDR3 loop is CANSLGFRETQYF. The CDR3 DNA reads as TGTGCCAACTCGCTGGGTTTTAGGGAGACCCAGTACTTC.

With respect to this clonotype: The junction and the germline gene differ at one end; a read error may be behind it. The J gene is TRBJ1-5, the V gene TRBV6-2 or TRBV6-3, with TRBD1 as a possible D gene (6 bases). Germline V gene data show CDR1 as MNHEY and CDR2 as SVGEGT. The CDR3 is 14 amino acids. The CDR3 protein is CASSFLDSNQPRHF. The CDR3 nucleotides read TGTGCCAGCAGTTTCTTGGACAGCAATCAGCCCCGGCATTTT.

The chain employs TRBV11-2 and TRBJ2-3; 10 bases align to TRBD1. Germline V gene lookup returns CDR1 SGHAT and CDR2 FQNNGV. V trimming: 5 bases; J trimming: 5 bases; junction bases outside the gene matches: 4. CDR3 length: 14 residues. CDR3 nucleotides: TGTGCCAGCAGCCGTCGGACAGGGGGAGATACGCAGTATTTT. Its translation: CASSRRTGGDTQYF.

This clonotype was observed once. The chain links TRBV7-2 to TRBJ1-5; no clear D gene. This CDR3 is 13 amino acids long. Germline V CDR1 and CDR2: SGHTA, FQGNSA. Between the trimmed V and J ends, which lost 2 bases and 9 bases, there was a span of 11 bases. The DNA of the CDR3 is TGTGCCAGCAGCTTAAGTAGAGATCGGCCCCAGCATTTT. It is translated as CASSLSRDRPQHF.

This clonotype was recorded a few times. This chain joins TRBV5-1 and TRBJ1-2; D is ambiguous. CDR1 is SGHRS and CDR2 is YFSETQ in the germline V gene. Trimming removed 4 bases at V and 8 bases at J, with 15 bases between. The CDR3 contains 13 residues. The CDR3 region has the DNA TGCGCCAGCAGCCAAGGAGCTCCAGTAGGCTACACCTTC. This codes for CASSQGAPVGYTF.

The chain uses TRBV5-1 and TRBJ2-3; 11 positions agree with TRBD2. The germline CDR1 and CDR2 sequences are SGHRS and YFSETQ. The trim removed 3 bases at V and 2 bases at J, leaving 5 bases unmatched. The CDR3 loop spans 16 amino acids. The CDR3 bases are TGCGCCAGCAGCTGGACTAGCGGGTCACACACAGATACGCAGTATTTT. It codes for CASSWTSGSHTDTQYF.

This clonotype came up once. A much larger clonotype is one base distant, so this may be a read error. V usage is TRBV7-9 and J usage is TRBJ2-5, with TRBD2 identical over 8 bases. With V trimmed by 2 bases and J by 4 bases, 6 bases remained unmatched. This CDR3 contains 15 residues. From germline, CDR1 is SEHNR and CDR2 FQNEAQ (reference sequence). CDR3 in amino acids: CASSLKRGIRETQYF. The CDR3 nucleotides read TGTGCCAGCAGCTTAAAGCGGGGGATTCGAGAGACCCAGTACTTC. The whole variable domain, filled in from reference TRBV7-9 and TRBJ2-5, reads DTGVSQNPRHKITKRGQNVTFRCDPISEHNRLYWYRQTLGQGPEFLTYFQNEAQLEKSRLLSDRFSAERPKGSFSTLEIQRTEQGDSAMYLCASSLKRGIRETQYFGPGTRLLVL.

A note on this clonotype: Relative to the germline gene, one junction end is altered; a read error may explain this. This chain uses TRBV4-3 with TRBJ1-5, with TRBD1 matching 9 bases. The CDR3 is 15 residues long. The germline V gene has CDR1 LGHNA and CDR2 YSLEER. CDR3 sequence reads: CASSQGTGLEQPRHF. In DNA form, the CDR3 reads TGCGCCAGCAGCCAGGGGACAGGGTTGGAACAGCCCCGGCATTTT.

The gene calls are TRBV29-1 and TRBJ1-2, with TRBD1 as a possible D gene (6 bases). V lost 2 bases and J 0 bases, leaving 10 bases between the germline ends. Germline V lookup: CDR1 SQVTM, CDR2 ANQGSEA. The length of the CDR3 is 14 residues. This CDR3 is CSVEPTGSNYGYTF. The CDR3 DNA follows: TGCAGCGTTGAACCGACAGGATCTAACTATGGCTACACCTTC.

A single count supports this clonotype. The chain links TRBV6-2 or TRBV6-3 to TRBJ2-7; unclear D gene. The V gene lost 2 bases and the J gene lost 9 bases, with 17 bases spanning the gap. The CDR3 consists of 14 residues. Germline CDR1 reads MNHEY; CDR2 reads SVGEGT. CDR3 bases: TGTGCCAGCAGTTACCGGTCGCTCGATAGGACGCAGTACTTC. Protein: CASSYRSLDRTQYF.

The V gene is TRBV20-1, the J gene TRBJ2-1; D is unresolved. The V end lost 2 bases, the J end lost 4 bases, and 9 bases lay between the germline ends. The CDR3 consists of 13 residues. Per the germline V gene, CDR1 is DFQATT and CDR2 is SNEGSKA (reference sequence). CDR3 DNA: TGCAGTGCTAGATCCAATCCTTACAATGAGCAGTTCTTC. Protein: CSARSNPYNEQFF.

V usage is TRBV24-1 and J usage is TRBJ1-5, with unresolved D. In germline, CDR1 is KGHDR, CDR2 SFDVKD. The germline V and J ends were trimmed by 5 bases and 9 bases, with 16 bases remaining between them. This CDR3 is built from 14 residues. The CDR3 spells CATSGEGNYRPQHF. Written as DNA, the CDR3 is TGTGCCACCAGTGGGGAGGGAAACTACAGGCCCCAGCATTTT.

The chain has TRBV27 and TRBJ2-5; a weak D match, TRBD1 (6 bases). V was cut by 4 bases and J by 2 bases, with 17 bases left in between. Germline CDR1 reads MNHEY; CDR2 reads SMNVEV (reference sequence). The CDR3 consists of 16 residues. In DNA form, the CDR3 reads TGTGCCAGCAGTTCCCACAGACAGGACTTACAAGAGACCCAGTACTTC. Translated, it gives CASSSHRQDLQETQYF.

This rearrangement joins TRBV20-1 to TRBJ2-1, with a tentative D call TRBD2 (5 bases). V was pared by 1 base and J by 3 bases, with 16 bases between. Germline CDR1 is DFQATT and CDR2 is SNEGSKA (reference sequence). The CDR3 runs to 16 residues. Written as DNA, the CDR3 is TGCAGTGCTAGAGCCCGGGAAACGTTTGGCTACAATGAGCAGTTCTTC. Translating it yields CSARARETFGYNEQFF.

This clonotype was counted between two and nine times. The chain recombines TRBV10-3 with TRBJ1-5; 7 positions match TRBD1. Germline V gene data show CDR1 as ENHRY and CDR2 as SYGVKD. This CDR3 spans 15 amino acids. The ends lost 7 bases at V and 4 bases at J; junction bases unmatched: 10. This CDR3 reads CAINRDTGVNQPQHF. Here the CDR3 DNA reads TGTGCCATCAATAGAGATACAGGGGTGAATCAGCCCCAGCATTTT.